This T cell receptor beta chain was profiled in a study of PD-1 blockade in mismatch repair-deficient tumors. Study-wide context: Patients had eleven to twelve mismatch repair-deficient cancer types and were previously treated and progressing.

Repertoires were generated with immunoSEQ multiplex PCR, while TCRdb's copy carries only in-frame clones and drops some. The table includes 55,000 to 85,000 clones, 78% detected once. The material sequenced was peripheral blood, taken 2 weeks after starting pembrolizumab. This clonotype originated in an adult with mismatch repair-deficient cancer.

The CDR3 reads CASSLSPGQGNTEAFF. CDR3 coding DNA: TGTGCCAGCAGCCTATCCCCCGGACAGGGGAACACTGAAGCTTTCTTT. The rearrangement joins TRBV11-2 to TRBJ1-1, with 8 bases matching TRBD1. Trimming took 5 bases from V and 1 from J; bases not matched to a gene: 9. The germline CDR1 and CDR2 sequences are SGHAT and FQNNGV. The CDR3 sequence is 16 residues long.